This TCR beta chain was captured by sequencing in a study of cytomegalovirus exposure and HLA in healthy donors. Whole-study findings and limits: It was reported that TCR beta sequences correctly inferred the HLA-A and HLA-B alleles for most subjects. A later analysis found TCR association rates differed by HLA locus, highest for DRB1 and lowest for HLA-C.

A word on this clone: The antigen is not known.

The CDR3 covers 15 residues. Trimming at V came to 5 bases and at J to 0 bases, leaving 7 bases not matched to a gene. The germline gives CDR1 MNHNS, CDR2 SASEGT. Both 60 Vbeta primers and 13 Jbeta primers went into the PCR. Using immunoSEQ multiplex PCR, the repertoire was profiled, and TCRdb retains in-frame clones only, with some absent. The sample consists of around 140,000 clones, 60% to 85% of them appearing once. J is TRBJ2-7 and V is TRBV6-1; the match to TRBD1 covers 7 bases. What was sequenced was PBMCs. The source is a middle-aged woman in good health and CMV-seronegative. As DNA, the CDR3 is TGTGCCAGCAGTCCACCGGGGACAGTCTCCTACGAGCAGTACTTC. This codes for CASSPPGTVSYEQYF.